The next 29 T cell receptor beta chains were all read from a single sample in a study of T cells after yellow fever vaccination. TCRdb reprocessed the 5' RACE reads with MiXCR, giving one entry per CDR3 protein. Here the sample spans some 240,000 distinct CDR3 sequences, under 3.5% being singletons. This sample comprised CD4+ T cells sorted from PBMCs, obtained 10 days after the yellow fever booster vaccination. Source of these receptors: a man between 18 and 29 years old who received the YFV17D yellow fever vaccine.

Many counts were recorded for this clonotype. V and J are TRBV7-2 and TRBJ2-7, with D possibly TRBD1 on 5 matching bases. The V end lost 5 bases, the J end lost 1 base, and 9 bases lay between the germline ends. Germline V gene lookup returns CDR1 SGHTA and CDR2 FQGNSA. This CDR3 region has 13 residues. The CDR3 sequence is CASSRDRSYEQYV. The DNA of the CDR3 is TGTGCCAGCAGCCGAGACAGATCCTACGAGCAGTACGTC.

This clonotype was observed many times. The rearrangement links TRBV5-1 to TRBJ2-2; 10 nucleotides match TRBD1. In germline, CDR1 is SGHRS, CDR2 YFSETQ. The V gene end was trimmed by 5 bases and the J gene end by 3 bases; junction bases not matched to a gene: 4. CDR3 length equals 15 residues. The CDR3 loop is CASRAGTGDTGELFF. Here the CDR3 DNA reads TGCGCCAGCAGGGCCGGGACAGGGGACACCGGGGAGCTGTTTTTT.

This sequence joins TRBV19 and TRBJ1-5; D is unresolved. The CDR3 contains 16 residues. V lost 1 base, J lost 4 bases, and 14 bases lay in between. Looked up from germline, CDR1 is LNHDA and CDR2 is SQIVND (reference sequence). CDR3 sequence (DNA): TGTGCCAGTAGTATAGTTGCCGGGAAGGGAAATCAGCCCCAGCATTTT. Amino acid sequence: CASSIVAGKGNQPQHF. Full variable domain (outside the CDR3, taken from reference TRBV19 and TRBJ1-5): DGGITQSPKYLFRKEGQNVTLSCEQNLNHDAMYWYRQDPGQGLRLIYYSQIVNDFQKGDIAEGYSVSREKKESFPLTVTSAQKNPTAFYLCASSIVAGKGNQPQHFGDGTRLSIL.

This clonotype was counted many times. V and J are TRBV29-1 and TRBJ2-3; D uncertain. Trimming pared 4 bases from V and 0 bases from J, leaving 8 bases between. The CDR3 is 13 amino acids. Germline CDR1 is SQVTM and CDR2 is ANQGSEA. The CDR3 coding sequence is TGCAGCGTTGGAATATCTAGCACAGATACGCAGTATTTT. As protein: CSVGISSTDTQYF.

The rearrangement links TRBV7-9 to TRBJ2-6; 7 bases match TRBD1. The V and J ends lost 2 bases and 4 bases, in that order; junction bases with no gene match: 11. CDR3 length: 18 amino acids. Germline CDR1 reads SEHNR; CDR2 reads FQNEAQ (reference sequence). In DNA, the CDR3 is TGTGCCAGCAGCTTACCAAGAGGGGGCGCCTCCGGGGCCAACGTCCTGACTTTC. Encoded protein: CASSLPRGGASGANVLTF.

This clonotype was counted ten times or more. The chain carries TRBV18 and TRBJ2-2; the D is unclear. The CDR3 has 15 residues. Germline V gives CDR1 KGHSH, CDR2 LQKENI. V was clipped by 4 bases and J by 0 bases, with 9 bases between them. CDR3 sequence reads: CASSRADANTGELFF. CDR3 nucleotide sequence: TGTGCCAGCTCACGGGCAGATGCGAACACCGGGGAGCTGTTTTTT.

This clonotype was picked up many times. This chain links TRBV5-1 with TRBJ1-1; TRBD1 matches 7 bases. The CDR3 is 13 amino acids. Looked up from germline, CDR1 is SGHRS and CDR2 is YFSETQ. V gave up 6 bases and J gave up 1 base; unmatched junction bases: 3. The CDR3 DNA is TGCGCCAGCACCCGACAGGGGAACACTGAAGCTTTCTTT. Protein product: CASTRQGNTEAFF.

This clonotype showed up many times. CDR3 in amino acids: CASSQFRFLGTKNTGELFF. The CDR3 DNA follows: TGTGCCAGCAGCCAATTTCGTTTTCTAGGTACCAAGAACACCGGGGAGCTGTTTTTT. V is TRBV3-1 and J is TRBJ2-2; D gene unclear. Germline loops: CDR1 LGHDT, CDR2 YNNKEL (reference sequence). The CDR3 has 19 amino acids. V gave up 2 bases and J gave up 1 base, with 20 bases separating them.

V gene TRBV5-1 combines with J gene TRBJ1-1; 7 positions agree with TRBD1. The germline CDR1 and CDR2 sequences are SGHRS and YFSETQ. The J segment lost 0 bases and the V segment lost 3 bases, leaving 5 bases of the junction unmatched. The CDR3 is 15 residues long. The DNA of the CDR3 is TGCGCCAGCAGCTACGGGACAGCCATGAACACTGAAGCTTTCTTT. This translates into CASSYGTAMNTEAFF. Looking up the rest from reference TRBV5-1 and TRBJ1-1 gives the full variable domain: KAGVTQTPRYLIKTRGQQVTLSCSPISGHRSVSWYQQTPGQGLQFLFEYFSETQRNKGNFPGRFSGRQFSNSRSEMNVSTLELGDSALYLCASSYGTAMNTEAFFGQGTRLTVV.

This clonotype showed up just a few times. The chain employs TRBV6-5 and TRBJ2-3; D remains ambiguous. The germline V gene has CDR1 MNHEY and CDR2 SVGAGI. The CDR3 is made up of 13 amino acids. The V end lost 6 bases, the J end lost 10 bases, and 17 bases lay between the germline ends. CDR3 loop: CASSLQRSWAQYF. Here the CDR3 DNA reads TGTGCCAGCAGCCTCCAGAGATCGTGGGCGCAGTATTTT.

This clonotype was seen only a few times. This rearrangement joins TRBV7-9 to TRBJ2-6, with a weak D call TRBD2 (5 bases). CDR1 and CDR2 from the germline V gene are SEHNR and FQNEAQ (reference sequence). The length of the CDR3 is 20 residues. V lost 1 base, J lost 2 bases, and 21 bases lay in between. The DNA of the CDR3 is TGTGCCAGCAGCTTAGAGTTTCGGAGGTCCCAAACCCCTGGGGCCAACGTCCTGACTTTC. Protein sequence: CASSLEFRRSQTPGANVLTF.

Ten or more counts support this clonotype. The chain couples TRBV6-6 to TRBJ1-1, with D unclear. This CDR3 comprises 13 residues. V was clipped by 3 bases and J by 3 bases, with 8 bases between them. Germline CDR1 and CDR2: MNHNY and SVGAGI (reference sequence). In nucleotides, the CDR3 is TGTGCCAGCAGTTATGTGCCTGACACTGAAGCTTTCTTT. Translated, it gives CASSYVPDTEAFF.

The gene calls are TRBV7-9 and TRBJ2-3; 9 nucleotides match TRBD1. The CDR3 sequence is 16 residues long. The germline V gene encodes CDR1 SEHNR and CDR2 FQNEAQ (reference sequence). Unmatched junction bases numbered 8, after V lost 3 bases and J lost 4 bases. The CDR3: CASSFRQGGNSDTQYF. DNA for the CDR3: TGTGCCAGCAGCTTTAGACAGGGGGGAAACTCAGATACGCAGTATTTT.

In this sample, this clonotype turned up many times. This chain connects TRBV20-1 to TRBJ1-1; possible D gene TRBD1, 5 bases. The V gene lost 6 bases and the J gene lost 10 bases, with 21 bases spanning the gap. This CDR3 region has 13 residues. CDR1 and CDR2 from the germline V gene are DFQATT and SNEGSKA (reference sequence). For the CDR3, the DNA is TGCAGTGCCCCCTCGGGCCTCTCGAGGGGAGCTTTCTTT. Protein: CSAPSGLSRGAFF.

This clonotype was recorded many times. CDR3 in amino acids: CASSRDRVLYEQYF. CDR3 coding DNA: TGCGCCAGCAGCCGGGACAGGGTTTTATACGAGCAGTACTTC. V gene TRBV5-1 combines with J gene TRBJ2-7, with TRBD1 matching 9 bases. The CDR3 is 14 amino acids. V was pared by 4 bases and J by 4 bases, with 6 bases of the junction left unmatched. Germline values: CDR1 SGHRS, CDR2 YFSETQ.

This clonotype has at least ten counts. V and J are TRBV18 and TRBJ2-3; 7 nucleotides align to TRBD1. This CDR3 spans 14 amino acids. The V segment lost 4 bases and the J segment 4 bases; nucleotides outside the gene matches: 5. The germline V gene encodes CDR1 KGHSH and CDR2 LQKENI. The DNA of the CDR3 is TGTGCCAGCTCACTGAACAGGGGTCCAGATACGCAGTATTTT. Amino acids: CASSLNRGPDTQYF.

This clonotype was picked up many times. The chain has TRBV7-2 and TRBJ2-4; 7 bases align to TRBD1. After removal of 0 bases from V and 6 bases from J, the junction contained 5 bases not matched to a gene. CDR1 SGHTA and CDR2 FQGNSA come from the germline V gene. The CDR3 extends over 15 amino acids. The CDR3 bases are TGTGCCAGCAGCTTAGCTGCCGGGACAGCAAACATTCAGTACTTC. Protein sequence: CASSLAAGTANIQYF.

The chain combines TRBV7-2 with TRBJ2-3, with no clear D. This CDR3 has 15 amino acids. Trimming removed 2 bases from V and 5 bases from J, with 14 bases in between. In germline, CDR1 is SGHTA, CDR2 FQGNSA. The CDR3 reads CASSLYSLKRDTQYF. The CDR3 region has the DNA TGTGCCAGCAGCTTATATAGTCTTAAGAGAGATACGCAGTATTTT.

This clonotype was detected many times. The genes are TRBV5-1 and TRBJ2-2; tentatively, D is TRBD2 (6 bases). The CDR3 sequence is 15 residues long. V shed 2 bases and J shed 4 bases, with 12 bases lying between them. In germline, CDR1 is SGHRS, CDR2 YFSETQ. The CDR3: CASSLLEGTTGELFF. CDR3 nucleotides: TGCGCCAGCAGCTTATTGGAGGGGACCACCGGGGAGCTGTTTTTT.

The chain has TRBV6-5 and TRBJ1-4; D is uncertain. The CDR3 totals 16 residues. Trimming cost V 0 bases and J 8 bases, with 16 bases left between them. CDR1 is MNHEY, CDR2 SVGAGI, per germline. The CDR3 DNA reads as TGTGCCAGCAGTTACTCTCCTCGGATATTTGAAGAAAAACTGTTTTTT. This encodes CASSYSPRIFEEKLFF.

The chain has TRBV9 and TRBJ2-2; D may correspond to TRBD1 or TRBD2 (5 bases each). V was trimmed by 7 bases and J by 0 bases, leaving 10 bases between them. The CDR3 length is 14 residues. Germline CDR1 and CDR2: SGDLS and YYNGEE. CDR3 region: CASRDLSNTGELFF. In DNA, the CDR3 is TGTGCCAGCCGGGACCTATCGAACACCGGGGAGCTGTTTTTT.

This clonotype was counted at least ten times. The genes are TRBV6-5 and TRBJ1-1; tentative D call: TRBD1 (5 bases). The CDR3 totals 12 residues. V lost 4 bases and J 11 bases, leaving 14 bases between the germline ends. The germline V gene encodes CDR1 MNHEY and CDR2 SVGAGI. The DNA for the CDR3 is TGTGCCAGCAGTTTGGAAGGGACGGCGGCTTTCTTT. This codes for CASSLEGTAAFF.

The chain recombines TRBV18 with TRBJ2-7; tentatively, D is TRBD1 (6 bases). Trimming pared 2 bases from V and 3 bases from J, leaving 14 bases between. This CDR3 spans 15 amino acids. Germline V CDR1 and CDR2: KGHSH, LQKENI. The chain's CDR3 is CASSPSLEQGYEQYF. For the CDR3, the DNA is TGTGCCAGCTCACCATCCCTCGAACAGGGCTACGAGCAGTACTTC.

This clonotype was seen at least ten times. The chain combines TRBV20-1 with TRBJ2-5; a weak D match, TRBD2 (6 bases). CDR3 length: 16 amino acids. The germline gives CDR1 DFQATT, CDR2 SNEGSKA (reference sequence). V lost 3 bases, J lost 1 base, and 18 bases lay in between. CDR3 in amino acids: CSARPPQERVQETQYF. The CDR3 nucleotides read TGCAGTGCTAGGCCCCCCCAGGAGCGGGTCCAAGAGACCCAGTACTTC.

This clonotype was detected many times. The rearrangement joins TRBV20-1 to TRBJ1-5; TRBD1 is a possible D gene (5 bases). The V gene lost 0 bases and the J gene lost 2 bases, with 11 bases spanning the gap. This CDR3 comprises 15 residues. Germline CDR1 reads DFQATT; CDR2 reads SNEGSKA (reference sequence). CDR3 sequence: CSARDPGRGNQPQHF. The CDR3 DNA reads TGCAGTGCTAGAGATCCCGGCAGGGGCAATCAGCCCCAGCATTTT.

In this sample, this clonotype turned up many times. The chain couples TRBV4-1 to TRBJ2-5; no reliable D call. The V end was cut by 1 base, the J end by 4 bases, with 13 bases between. Germline V gene lookup returns CDR1 MGHRA and CDR2 YSYEKL. The CDR3 runs to 15 residues. This CDR3 reads CASSQGAGEVETQYF. For the CDR3, the DNA is TGCGCCAGCAGCCAAGGTGCTGGAGAGGTAGAGACCCAGTACTTC.

This clonotype has only a few counts. The J gene is TRBJ1-1, the V gene TRBV4-2; no clear D. Trimming removed 0 bases at V and 1 base at J, with 9 bases between. The CDR3 loop spans 15 amino acids. The germline CDR1 and CDR2 sequences are LGHNA and YNFKEQ. The CDR3 spells CASSQDPQANTEAFF. CDR3 coding DNA: TGTGCCAGCAGCCAAGACCCCCAAGCGAACACTGAAGCTTTCTTT.

In this sample, this clonotype turned up a few times. The CDR3 sequence is CSARRGDNSPLHF. DNA for the CDR3: TGCAGTGCTAGAAGGGGCGATAATTCACCCCTCCACTTT. The rearrangement links TRBV20-1 to TRBJ1-6, with a possible D match to TRBD1 (5 bases). The ends were cut back, 2 bases at V and 5 bases at J, with 7 bases in the middle. The CDR3 is 13 amino acids. Germline-derived CDR1 and CDR2 are DFQATT and SNEGSKA (reference sequence).

This clonotype was found many times. The gene calls are TRBV7-2 and TRBJ2-3, with D possibly matching TRBD2 (7 bases). Trimming took off 3 bases at V and 10 bases at J, with 14 bases between the two ends. The germline gives CDR1 SGHTA, CDR2 FQGNSA. The CDR3 loop spans 13 amino acids. The CDR3 DNA sequence: TGTGCCAGCAGCTTTGGGGGGGCCCAGTCGCAGTATTTT. The encoded protein is CASSFGGAQSQYF.